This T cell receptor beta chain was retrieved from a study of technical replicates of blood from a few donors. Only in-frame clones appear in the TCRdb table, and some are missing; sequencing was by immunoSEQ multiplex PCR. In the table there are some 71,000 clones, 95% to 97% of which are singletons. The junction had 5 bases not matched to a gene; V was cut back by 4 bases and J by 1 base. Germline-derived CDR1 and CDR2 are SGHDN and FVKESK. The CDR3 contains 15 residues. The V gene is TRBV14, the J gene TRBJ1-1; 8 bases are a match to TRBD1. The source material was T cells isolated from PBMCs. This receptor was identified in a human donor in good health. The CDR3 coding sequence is TGTGCCAGCAGCCGAAAAGGACAGGGGAACACTGAAGCTTTCTTT. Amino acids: CASSRKGQGNTEAFF.